These 25 T cell receptor beta chains came from one sample sequenced in a study of CD8 T cells in ankylosing spondylitis. Regarding the study as a whole: One TCR beta motif, made up of roughly eight highly homologous variants, appeared characteristic of ankylosing spondylitis blood.

From the 5' RACE reads, TCRdb called clonotypes with MiXCR, one entry per CDR3 protein. The repertoire includes approximately 520,000 distinct CDR3 sequences, 5.3% of them detected once, and around 3.6% sits in the top ten. Their specific antigens are unknown. Sequencing input: blood, either unsorted or a sorted T cell fraction (not recorded which). These receptors were obtained from a male donor with ankylosing spondylitis.

This clonotype was counted ten times or more. The chain has TRBV28 and TRBJ1-4; D unresolved. The ends were cut back, 11 bases at V and 5 bases at J, with 12 bases in the middle. This CDR3 is 12 amino acids long. CDR1 and CDR2 from the germline V gene are MDHEN and SYDVKM. CDR3 in amino acids: CADSGGNEKLFF. DNA of the CDR3: TGTGCCGATTCCGGCGGGAATGAAAAACTGTTTTTT.

Only a few counts were recorded for this clonotype. The chain couples TRBV15 to TRBJ2-2; TRBD2 agrees at 14 bases. The CDR3 is 15 amino acids. CDR1 and CDR2 (germline): LNHNV, YYDKDF (reference sequence). V gave up 3 bases and J gave up 9 bases; unmatched junction bases: 3. CDR3 nucleotide sequence: TGTGCCACCAGCAGGGGACTAGCGGGGGCGCGGGAGCTGTTTTTT. Protein: CATSRGLAGARELFF.

This clonotype was observed at least ten times. The rearrangement uses TRBV6-2 or TRBV6-3 and TRBJ2-1, with 8 nucleotides matching TRBD2. Looked up from germline, CDR1 is MNHEY and CDR2 is SVGEGT. With V trimmed by 0 bases and J by 3 bases, 16 bases remained unmatched. This CDR3 has 20 amino acids. The CDR3 here is CASSYSGSLGHGRDYNEQFF. The CDR3 DNA is TGTGCCAGCAGTTACTCGGGCAGTCTTGGGCACGGGAGGGACTACAATGAGCAGTTCTTC.

This clonotype was recorded many times. This chain links TRBV5-1 with TRBJ1-6, with D unresolved. This CDR3 has 15 residues. Germline assignment: CDR1 SGHRS and CDR2 YFSETQ. V was clipped by 0 bases and J by 14 bases, with 18 bases between them. CDR3 residues: CASSLDVGGPLSLHF. In nucleotides, the CDR3 is TGCGCCAGCAGCTTGGACGTCGGCGGCCCTTTATCCCTCCACTTT.

This clonotype was seen at least ten times. V is TRBV20-1 and J is TRBJ2-3; D possibly corresponds to TRBD1 (6 bases). Trimming left V 6 bases short and J 2 bases short, with 9 bases between. The CDR3 covers 12 residues. Germline assignment: CDR1 DFQATT and CDR2 SNEGSKA (reference sequence). The CDR3 sequence: CSAGTPTDTQYF. Written as DNA, the CDR3 is TGCAGTGCCGGGACACCCACAGATACGCAGTATTTT.

The V call is TRBV7-9, the J call TRBJ2-5; 8 nucleotides agree with TRBD1. The V and J ends lost 5 bases and 7 bases, in that order; junction bases with no gene match: 12. Germline values: CDR1 SEHNR, CDR2 FQNEAQ (reference sequence). The CDR3 is 15 residues long. The CDR3 protein is CASSPRTGKRATQYF. For the CDR3, the DNA is TGTGCCAGCAGCCCCCGGACAGGGAAAAGAGCGACCCAGTACTTC.

This clonotype appeared many times. V is TRBV9 and J is TRBJ2-2, with no clear D. The germline V and J ends were trimmed by 8 bases and 3 bases, with 11 bases remaining between them. CDR3 length equals 13 residues. Per the germline V gene, CDR1 is SGDLS and CDR2 is YYNGEE. CDR3 nucleotide sequence: TGTGCCAGGCCCCAGGACGACACCGGGGAGCTGTTTTTT. Translating it yields CARPQDDTGELFF.

Ten or more counts support this clonotype. This chain links TRBV4-2 with TRBJ1-1, with D unresolved. This CDR3 contains 13 residues. Germline CDR1 and CDR2: LGHNA and YNFKEQ. Trimming removed 4 bases at V and 1 base at J, with 7 bases between. Here the CDR3 DNA reads TGTGCCAGCAGCCGGCGGAGGAACACTGAAGCTTTCTTT. As protein: CASSRRRNTEAFF.

The chain couples TRBV7-6 to TRBJ2-6; D is ambiguous. This CDR3 comprises 17 residues. Trimming cost V 3 bases and J 0 bases, with 12 bases left between them. Per the germline V gene, CDR1 is SGHVS and CDR2 is FNYEAQ. The CDR3 is CASSFPERHSGANVLTF. CDR3 sequence (DNA): TGTGCCAGCAGCTTCCCGGAGCGCCACTCTGGGGCCAACGTCCTGACTTTC.

This clonotype has a count of ten or more. The J gene is TRBJ2-5, the V gene TRBV4-2; D gene ambiguous. Germline CDR1 LGHNA, CDR2 YNFKEQ. This CDR3 comprises 13 residues. V was shortened by 5 bases and J by 0 bases, with 7 bases between the two germline ends. CDR3 in DNA: TGTGCCAGCAGCACCACGTACCAAGAGACCCAGTACTTC. Amino acid sequence: CASSTTYQETQYF.

This clonotype was observed a few times. The chain links TRBV4-3 to TRBJ1-2, with D possibly matching TRBD1 (6 bases). In germline, CDR1 is LGHNA, CDR2 YSLEER. V shed 1 base and J shed 3 bases, with 12 bases lying between them. The CDR3 consists of 15 residues. Here the CDR3 reads CASSQVRQDDYGYTF. CDR3 sequence (DNA): TGCGCCAGCAGCCAAGTCCGACAGGATGACTATGGCTACACCTTC.

This clonotype came up a few times. The chain carries TRBV7-6 and TRBJ2-3; D remains ambiguous. CDR3 length equals 13 residues. The V gene lost 0 bases and the J gene lost 6 bases, with 7 bases spanning the gap. Germline V gene sequence: CDR1 SGHVS, CDR2 FNYEAQ. In DNA form, the CDR3 reads TGTGCCAGCAGCTTAGCGAGGAAGGATACGCAGTATTTT. It yields the protein CASSLARKDTQYF.

The chain is built from TRBV7-8 and TRBJ2-5; 10 bases fit TRBD2. This CDR3 region has 18 residues. Germline lookup yields CDR1 SGHVS and CDR2 FQNEAQ. V lost 7 bases to trimming and J lost 4 bases; unmatched junction nucleotides: 18. The CDR3 DNA reads TGTGCCAGCACGGAAAGACGGATTCTAGCGGGAGACCGAGAGACCCAGTACTTC. The encoded protein is CASTERRILAGDRETQYF.

The table lists this clonotype with many counts. J is TRBJ1-2 and V is TRBV29-1; maybe TRBD1 (5 bases). The CDR3 loop spans 14 amino acids. The V and J ends lost 6 bases and 4 bases respectively, with 18 bases between them. Germline CDR1 and CDR2: SQVTM and ANQGSEA. The CDR3 region is CSVNRDVPSYGYTF. DNA of the CDR3: TGCAGCGTGAACCGGGACGTACCATCCTATGGCTACACCTTC.

Many counts were recorded for this clonotype. This chain uses TRBV11-3 with TRBJ2-5, with a possible D match to TRBD1 (5 bases). Germline V gene data show CDR1 as SGHNT and CDR2 as YENEEA. Trimming removed 0 bases at V and 3 bases at J, with 8 bases between. There are 14 residues in the CDR3. The CDR3 DNA follows: TGTGCCAGCAGCTTAGAGGGCAGGGAAGAGACCCAGTACTTC. Its translation: CASSLEGREETQYF.

The J gene is TRBJ2-5, the V gene TRBV10-3, with 12 bases fitting TRBD2. The germline V gene encodes CDR1 ENHRY and CDR2 SYGVKD. The V and J ends lost 6 bases and 5 bases, in that order; junction bases with no gene match: 1. This CDR3 comprises 13 residues. CDR3 bases: TGTGCCATCAGGACTAGCGGGGGTGAGACCCAGTACTTC. Protein product: CAIRTSGGETQYF.

The table lists this clonotype with many counts. In DNA form, the CDR3 reads TGTGCCAGCAGCTTAGCGCGCCTGGGGAATCAGCCCCAGCATTTT. It encodes CASSLARLGNQPQHF. The genes are TRBV7-8 and TRBJ1-5, with unresolved D. With 0 bases removed from V and 4 bases from J, the gap between germline ends came to 10 bases. Germline lookup yields CDR1 SGHVS and CDR2 FQNEAQ. The CDR3 extends over 15 amino acids.

This clonotype occurred many times. The gene calls are TRBV12-3 or TRBV12-4 and TRBJ1-1; weak D call: TRBD1 (5 bases). This CDR3 comprises 12 residues. V was cut by 3 bases and J by 7 bases, with 9 bases left in between. Written as DNA, the CDR3 is TGTGCCAGCAGTTTCGGGGGGTTTGAAGCTTTCTTT. Translated, it gives CASSFGGFEAFF.

The table lists this clonotype with many counts. The rearrangement uses TRBV25-1 and TRBJ2-7; 12 bases map to TRBD2. In germline, CDR1 is MGHDK, CDR2 SYGVNS. The V and J ends lost 6 bases and 3 bases, in that order; junction bases with no gene match: 0. This CDR3 is 13 amino acids long. This CDR3 is CASRTSGSYEQYF. The CDR3 DNA follows: TGTGCCAGCAGGACTAGCGGGAGCTACGAGCAGTACTTC.

V usage is TRBV6-4 and J usage is TRBJ2-2; D possibly corresponds to TRBD2 (5 bases). Germline CDR1 MRHNA, CDR2 SNTAGT. This CDR3 spans 14 amino acids. V lost 10 bases to trimming and J lost 3 bases, with 15 bases between them. In DNA, the CDR3 is TGTGCCACCCGGGCGGGTGCGTACACCGGGGAGCTGTTTTTT. Protein: CATRAGAYTGELFF.

This clonotype has a count of ten or more. The chain combines TRBV27 with TRBJ2-6; D is unclear. V lost 6 bases and J lost 1, with 4 bases in between. The germline V gene has CDR1 MNHEY and CDR2 SMNVEV (reference sequence). The CDR3 is 13 residues long. CDR3 bases: TGTGCCAGCAGCGAATCTGGGGCCAACGTCCTGACTTTC. This translates into CASSESGANVLTF. The variable domain in full, completed from reference TRBV27 and TRBJ2-6, reads EAQVTQNPRYLITVTGKKLTVTCSQNMNHEYMSWYRQDPGLGLRQIYYSMNVEVTDKGDVPEGYKVSRKEKRNFPLILESPSPNQTSLYFCASSESGANVLTFGAGSRLTVL.

Here the CDR3 DNA reads TGCGCCAGCAGCCAAGAGGTCGGGAGGGAGACCCAGTACTTC. Residues: CASSQEVGRETQYF. The gene calls are TRBV4-3 and TRBJ2-5; 7 nucleotides agree with TRBD2. The CDR3 has 14 residues. With V trimmed by 0 bases and J by 5 bases, 3 bases remained unmatched. Germline lookup yields CDR1 LGHNA and CDR2 YSLEER.

The gene calls are TRBV6-2 or TRBV6-3 and TRBJ2-1, with 10 bases aligning to TRBD2. Germline V gene lookup returns CDR1 MNHEY and CDR2 SVGEGT. The CDR3 runs 17 residues. J lost 8 bases, V lost 5 bases, and 15 bases had no gene match. Written as DNA, the CDR3 is TGTGCCAGCAGTGAGGGGGGTACTAGCGGGAAGAGATATGAGCAGTTCTTC. It translates to CASSEGGTSGKRYEQFF.

This clonotype occurred a few times. This rearrangement joins TRBV29-1 to TRBJ2-3; D remains unclear. This CDR3 is 12 amino acids long. Germline V gene sequence: CDR1 SQVTM, CDR2 ANQGSEA. V lost 3 bases to trimming and J lost 2 bases, with 6 bases between them. CDR3 nucleotides: TGCAGCGTTGACCGCTACACAGATACGCAGTATTTT. It encodes CSVDRYTDTQYF.

This clonotype was picked up many times. The chain has TRBV7-8 and TRBJ2-2; the D call may be TRBD1 or TRBD2 (5 bases each). V dropped 2 bases and J dropped 3 bases, with 10 bases sitting between them. This CDR3 region has 15 residues. CDR1 and CDR2 (germline): SGHVS, FQNEAQ. This chain's CDR3 is CASSLYQGDTGELFF. For the CDR3, the DNA is TGTGCCAGCAGCTTATACCAGGGAGACACCGGGGAGCTGTTTTTT.